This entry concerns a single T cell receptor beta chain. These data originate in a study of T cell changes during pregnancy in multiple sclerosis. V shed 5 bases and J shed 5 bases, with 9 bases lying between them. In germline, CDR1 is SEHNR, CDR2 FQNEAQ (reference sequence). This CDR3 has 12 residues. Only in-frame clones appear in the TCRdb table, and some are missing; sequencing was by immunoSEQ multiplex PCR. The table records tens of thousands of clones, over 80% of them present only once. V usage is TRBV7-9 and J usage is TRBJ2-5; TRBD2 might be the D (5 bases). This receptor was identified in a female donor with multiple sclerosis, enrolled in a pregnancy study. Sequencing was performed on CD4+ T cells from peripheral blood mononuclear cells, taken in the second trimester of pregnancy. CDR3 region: CASSATGETQYF. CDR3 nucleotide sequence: TGTGCCAGCAGCGCCACGGGGGAGACCCAGTACTTC.